A selection of T cell receptor beta chains follows, all from one sample in a study of beta chain features in type 1 diabetes. Produced via immunoSEQ multiplex PCR; TCRdb's table is partial and in-frame only. The table shows fewer than 650,000 clones, with about 16% occurring only once. Sequences were obtained from naive CD4+ T cells from blood. Every receptor here comes from a man younger than 35 in good health. CDR3s include the opening cysteine and the closing phenylalanine or tryptophan. The order of the fields is J gene, clone size, V gene, D gene, CDR3 DNA, CDR3 protein. The D gene is left open where the match is weak. Clone size, where shown, is once, few, many, or a class for clones that have expanded.

TRBJ1-1 . TRBV9 . TGTGCCAGCAGCCTAGGACGGCGTACTGAAGCTTTCTTT CASSLGRRTEAFF
TRBJ2-6 . TRBV29-1 . TGCAGCGTTGCGCTTCTCAGGGGAGCTGGGGCCAACGTCCTGACTTTC CSVALLRGAGANVLTF
TRBJ2-7 . TRBV6-5 . TGTGCCAGCAGTTTATCCGGGACCTCCTACGAGCAGTACTTC CASSLSGTSYEQYF
TRBJ2-5 . TRBV7-3 TRBD1 TGTGCCAGCAGCCCGGACAGGGGACAAGAGACCCAGTACTTC CASSPDRGQETQYF
TRBJ2-5 few TRBV18 . TGTGCCAGCTCACCGTCCACCCAAGAGACCCAGTACTTC CASSPSTQETQYF
TRBJ2-3 . TRBV28 . TGTGCCAGCAGCCATAGGTTACCCGCCGGCACAGATACGCAGTATTTT CASSHRLPAGTDTQYF
TRBJ2-7 few TRBV28 . TGTGCCAGCAGTAGAGGAGGAGCGTCCTACGAGCAGTACTTC CASSRGGASYEQYF
TRBJ1-4 . TRBV5-6 . TGTGCCAGCAGCGACGCGGTCGGACTGTTTTTT CASSDAVGLFF
TRBJ1-1 few TRBV28 . TGTGCCAGCAGTCCCCCTCCCGTGGGGGTGAGAAATGAAGCTTTCTTT CASSPPPVGVRNEAFF
TRBJ1-2 few TRBV19 . TGTGCCAGTAGTTCTGGCTACACCTTC CASSSGYTF
TRBJ2-4 few TRBV11-2 TRBD1 TGTGCCAGCAGCTTATCGGGGACAGGGAAGGCCAAAAACATTCAGTACTTC CASSLSGTGKAKNIQYF
TRBJ2-3 . TRBV25-1 TRBD2 TGTGCCAGCAGTGAATGGCCAGCGGGAGGGGGTGCAGATACGCAGTATTTT CASSEWPAGGGADTQYF
TRBJ2-7 . TRBV7-9 . TGTGCCAGCAGCTTTTGGGGGACGGACGAGCAGTACTTC CASSFWGTDEQYF
TRBJ1-5 . TRBV9 . TGTGCCAGCAGCGTAGAGGCCAGTCTAAATCAGCCCCAGCATTTT CASSVEASLNQPQHF
TRBJ2-2 few TRBV28 . TGTGCCAGCAGTTCCTATAACACCGGGGAGCTGTTTTTT CASSSYNTGELFF
TRBJ2-1 . TRBV11-3 . TGTGCCAGCAGCTTGGGGAAATCCTCCTACAATGAGCAGTTCTTC CASSLGKSSYNEQFF
TRBJ1-3 few TRBV9 . TGTGCCAGCAGCGTAGGGATAGAAGGCACCATATATTTT CASSVGIEGTIYF
TRBJ2-1 . TRBV18 TRBD1 TGTGCCAGCTCACCTAACAGACAGGGTATCTCCTACAATGAGCAGTTCTTC CASSPNRQGISYNEQFF
TRBJ1-2 once TRBV7-2 TRBD1 TGTGCCAGCAGCTTAGTGTCAACGGACAGGGGCTTTGGCTACACCTTC CASSLVSTDRGFGYTF
TRBJ2-7 . TRBV4-1 . TGCGCCAGCAGCCAACCGACGAAATCCTACGAGCAGTACTTC CASSQPTKSYEQYF
TRBJ2-1 . TRBV7-9 TRBD1 TGTGCCAGCAGCTTCAGATCTGGACAGGTTCGGGCCAATGAGCAGTTCTTC CASSFRSGQVRANEQFF
TRBJ2-5 few TRBV15 . TGTGCCACCAGCAGAGTTCTGACAAATCGAGAGACCCAGTACTTC CATSRVLTNRETQYF
TRBJ2-5 few TRBV15 . TGTGCCACCAGCAGAGTAGATACTCCTCGAGAGACCCAGTACTTC CATSRVDTPRETQYF
TRBJ2-5 few TRBV19 . TGTGCCAGTAGTATTGGACCCCACCAGCAGACCCAGTACTTC CASSIGPHQQTQYF
TRBJ1-5 few TRBV6-6 . TGTGCCAGCAGTTACGGGCAGGGGAGTCAGCCCCAGCATTTT CASSYGQGSQPQHF
TRBJ2-7 few TRBV29-1 . TGCAGCGTTGAAAGGCAGGGCCTACCGTACGAGCAGTACTTC CSVERQGLPYEQYF
TRBJ1-6 . TRBV7-2 . TGTGCCAGCAGCTTAGCGCAGGGCTCTAATTCACCCCTCCACTTT CASSLAQGSNSPLHF
TRBJ2-1 . TRBV11-3 . TGTGCCAGCAGCTTAGAAACGGGACAATCCCTTAATGAGCAGTTCTTC CASSLETGQSLNEQFF
TRBJ1-5 few TRBV4-1 TRBD1 TGCGCCAGCAGCCAAAACGGGCAGGGGGCACCTAATCAGCCCCAGCATTTT CASSQNGQGAPNQPQHF
TRBJ1-1 few TRBV7-9 . TGTGCCAGCAGCTTGGGGCAGTCTTCCACTGAAGCTTTCTTT CASSLGQSSTEAFF
TRBJ2-1 few TRBV4-3 . TGCGCCAGCAGCCAAGTCTCCTTGGGTTACAATGAGCAGTTCTTC CASSQVSLGYNEQFF
TRBJ2-5 . TRBV7-2 TRBD1 TGTGCCAGCAGCTTTGTTAGGGGGCGAGAGACCCAGTACTTC CASSFVRGRETQYF
TRBJ2-7 few TRBV5-1 . TGCGCCAGCAGCTTGCATGCAGTGAGTTCAGAGGAGCAGTACTTC CASSLHAVSSEEQYF
TRBJ2-3 . TRBV25-1 TRBD1 TGTGCCAGCAGTGAGTTGGGGACAGGGAGGACAGATACGCAGTATTTT CASSELGTGRTDTQYF
TRBJ1-1 . TRBV11-2 . TGTGCCAGCAGCCCCCTTGTTGAATGGGGCACTGAAGCTTTCTTT CASSPLVEWGTEAFF
TRBJ2-3 few TRBV25-1 . TGTGCCAGCAGTGTGGCAGGGCAAGCAGATACGCAGTATTTT CASSVAGQADTQYF
TRBJ1-1 few TRBV7-2 TRBD1 TGTGCCAGCAGCCGGGGACAGCCTGAAGCTTTCTTT CASSRGQPEAFF